What follows are 15 T cell receptor beta chains derived from one specimen sequenced in a study of neoadjuvant anti-PD-1 for oral cavity cancer (dated by TCRdb to the early 2020s). What the time point label conveys for this sample: before neoadjuvant nivolumab. Library prep was done by the immunoSEQ multiplex PCR assay. As stored in TCRdb, this immuneACCESS dataset retains in-frame rearrangements with V and J assigned. A fraction of the clones does not appear; measured against another copy, unresolved V genes explain less than half of the discrepancy, and the remainder lacks a known reason. Within this sample are about 14,000 clones, with approximately 71% of them counted one time only. The top ten clones comprise less than 3.5% of the sample. Sequencing was performed on PBMCs, taken before nivolumab (anti-PD-1) treatment. The receptor source for this set is a person between 40 and 79 years old with oral cavity squamous cell carcinoma.

The chain is built from TRBV29-1 and TRBJ1-2; D remains unclear. From germline, CDR1 is SQVTM and CDR2 ANQGSEA. CDR3 length: 12 residues. The V end was cut by 6 bases, the J end by 2 bases, with 10 bases between. The CDR3 nucleotides read TGCAGCGTGACCCAGGAAAACTATGGCTACACCTTC. It specifies CSVTQENYGYTF.

The chain employs TRBV30 and TRBJ1-1; D remains unclear. CDR1 is GTSNPN, CDR2 SVGIG, per germline (reference sequence). V shed 2 bases and J shed 7 bases, with 11 bases lying between them. This CDR3 spans 12 amino acids. The CDR3 nucleotides read TGTGCCTGGAGTTTTTGGTTGGGTGAAGCTTTCTTT. It encodes CAWSFWLGEAFF. Complete variable domain (other parts from reference TRBV30 and TRBJ1-1): SQTIHQWPATLVQPVGSPLSLECTVEGTSNPNLYWYRQAAGRGLQLLFYSVGIGQISSEVPQNLSASRPQDRQFILSSKKLLLSDSGFYLCAWSFWLGEAFFGQGTRLTVV.

The genes are TRBV10-3 and TRBJ1-2; D uncertain. Trimming took 5 bases from V and 8 from J, leaving 12 bases between them. The CDR3 sequence is 12 residues long. Per germline, CDR1 ENHRY and CDR2 SYGVKD. CDR3 sequence reads: CAISPSSRGYTF. The CDR3 DNA reads as TGTGCCATCAGTCCCAGCTCCAGAGGCTACACCTTC.

The chain links TRBV6-5 to TRBJ1-1; 7 bases map to TRBD1. The CDR3 length is 16 residues. Germline V gene data show CDR1 as MNHEY and CDR2 as SVGAGI. V was clipped by 0 bases and J by 1 base; unmatched bases: 5. CDR3 region: CASSYSGQGENTEAFF. In DNA, the CDR3 is TGTGCCAGCAGTTACTCGGGGCAGGGGGAGAACACTGAAGCTTTCTTT.

This clone occurred a few times. The gene calls are TRBV28 and TRBJ1-5, with D unclear. Between the trimmed V and J ends, which lost 3 bases and 6 bases, there was a span of 12 bases. The CDR3 runs to 14 residues. From germline, CDR1 is MDHEN and CDR2 SYDVKM. For the CDR3, the DNA is TGTGCCAGCAGTTTCGGGGTAGGCGGTCAGCCCCAGCATTTT. This sequence encodes CASSFGVGGQPQHF. The entire variable domain, with the rest obtained from reference TRBV28 and TRBJ1-5, is as follows: DVKVTQSSRYLVKRTGEKVFLECVQDMDHENMFWYRQDPGLGLRLIYFSYDVKMKEKGDIPEGYSVSREKKERFSLILESASTNQTSMYLCASSFGVGGQPQHFGDGTRLSIL.

This clone appeared a few times. The chain carries TRBV27 and TRBJ1-4; D is undetermined. Per germline, CDR1 MNHEY and CDR2 SMNVEV (reference sequence). This CDR3 spans 15 amino acids. V gave up 4 bases and J gave up 3 bases, with 12 bases separating them. The CDR3 sequence: CASSSGEVSNEKLFF. The DNA for the CDR3 is TGTGCCAGCAGTTCCGGGGAGGTGTCTAATGAAAAACTGTTTTTT.

The chain carries TRBV28 and TRBJ1-1; the D gene is possibly TRBD1 (6 bases). The V gene lost 6 bases and the J gene lost 8 bases, with 22 bases spanning the gap. Germline lookup yields CDR1 MDHEN and CDR2 SYDVKM. This CDR3 region has 15 residues. The DNA for the CDR3 is TGTGCCAGCAGCACCCCGGGACACTCCGCGCCCGAAGCTTTCTTT. It translates to CASSTPGHSAPEAFF.

The rearrangement uses TRBV9 and TRBJ2-1; maybe TRBD1 (5 bases). CDR3 length equals 13 residues. Looked up from germline, CDR1 is SGDLS and CDR2 is YYNGEE. Trimming took 4 bases from V and 8 from J, leaving 13 bases between them. The CDR3 bases are TGTGCCAGCAGCCGTAGAACAGGCGATGAGCAGTTCTTC. The encoded protein is CASSRRTGDEQFF.

The chain couples TRBV6-5 to TRBJ2-5; tentative D call: TRBD2 (5 bases). Germline V lookup: CDR1 MNHEY, CDR2 SVGAGI. The CDR3 is 14 residues long. V lost 0 bases and J 5 bases, leaving 10 bases between the germline ends. CDR3 protein: CASSYSRVEETQYF. The CDR3 nucleotides read TGTGCCAGCAGTTACTCGAGGGTGGAGGAGACCCAGTACTTC.

The chain carries TRBV5-1 and TRBJ2-3; the D is unclear. This CDR3 has 14 residues. The V gene's germline CDR1 is SGHRS and CDR2 YFSETQ. Trimming removed 4 bases from V and 0 bases from J, with 9 bases in between. In DNA, the CDR3 is TGCGCCAGCAGCCCTTTTGCCAGCACAGATACGCAGTATTTT. This sequence encodes CASSPFASTDTQYF.

The chain couples TRBV7-3 to TRBJ1-6, with no clear D. Trimming removed 5 bases at V and 0 bases at J, with 5 bases between. Germline CDR1 and CDR2: SGHTA and FQGTGA. This CDR3 spans 14 amino acids. The CDR3, as DNA: TGTGCCAGCAGCCTGTCCTCCTATAATTCACCCCTCCACTTT. Protein sequence: CASSLSSYNSPLHF.

The chain recombines TRBV19 with TRBJ2-1, with 11 bases that match TRBD2. Germline V gene data show CDR1 as LNHDA and CDR2 as SQIVND (reference sequence). V shed 4 bases and J 4 bases; nucleotides not matched to a gene: 3. The CDR3 contains 15 residues. The CDR3 region is CASSTIAGGYNEQFF. The CDR3 DNA is TGTGCCAGTAGTACAATAGCGGGGGGGTACAATGAGCAGTTCTTC. Variable domain in full (rest from reference TRBV19 and TRBJ2-1): DGGITQSPKYLFRKEGQNVTLSCEQNLNHDAMYWYRQDPGQGLRLIYYSQIVNDFQKGDIAEGYSVSREKKESFPLTVTSAQKNPTAFYLCASSTIAGGYNEQFFGPGTRLTVL.

V usage is TRBV11-2 and J usage is TRBJ1-1; no clear D gene. The V gene's germline CDR1 is SGHAT and CDR2 FQNNGV. The CDR3 extends over 15 amino acids. V was cut by 0 bases and J by 1 base, with 9 bases left in between. The CDR3 DNA follows: TGTGCCAGCAGCTTAGAACGGCTTGGGAACACTGAAGCTTTCTTT. It is translated as CASSLERLGNTEAFF.

The rearrangement links TRBV4-1 to TRBJ1-2, with 9 bases identical to TRBD1. V gave up 4 bases and J gave up 8 bases; unmatched junction bases: 11. Per germline, CDR1 MGHRA and CDR2 YSYEKL. CDR3 size: 15 residues. This chain's CDR3 is CASSPPYRTGEGYTF. The CDR3 DNA follows: TGCGCCAGCAGCCCGCCTTACAGGACAGGGGAGGGCTACACCTTC.

The genes are TRBV20-1 and TRBJ1-1; D is uncertain. The germline gives CDR1 DFQATT, CDR2 SNEGSKA (reference sequence). V was cut by 3 bases and J by 1 base, with 3 bases left in between. There are 11 residues in the CDR3. CDR3 DNA: TGCAGTGCTAGGGAGAACACTGAAGCTTTCTTT. It specifies CSARENTEAFF.